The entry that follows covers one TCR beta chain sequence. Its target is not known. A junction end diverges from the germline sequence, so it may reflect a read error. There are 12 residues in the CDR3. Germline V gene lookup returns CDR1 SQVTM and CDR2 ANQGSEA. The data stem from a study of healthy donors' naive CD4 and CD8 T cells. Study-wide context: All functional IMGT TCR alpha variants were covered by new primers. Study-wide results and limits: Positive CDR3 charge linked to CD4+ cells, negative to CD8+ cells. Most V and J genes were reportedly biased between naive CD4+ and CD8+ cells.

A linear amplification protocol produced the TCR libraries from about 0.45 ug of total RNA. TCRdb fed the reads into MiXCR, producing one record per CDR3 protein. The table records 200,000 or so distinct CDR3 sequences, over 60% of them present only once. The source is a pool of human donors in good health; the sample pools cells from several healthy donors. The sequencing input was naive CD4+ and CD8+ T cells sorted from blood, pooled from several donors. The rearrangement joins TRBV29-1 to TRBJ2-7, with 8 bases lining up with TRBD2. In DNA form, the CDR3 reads TGCAGCGTCCGCACTAGCGGTTACGGGCAGTACTTC. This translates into CSVRTSGYGQYF.